The next 30 T cell receptor beta chains were all read from a single sample in a study of blood T cell repertoires in COVID-19. Sequencing was performed with immunoSEQ multiplex PCR; in TCRdb, only in-frame clones are kept and a portion is missing. The table lists roughly 410,000 clones, approximately 87% of them singletons. Source material: peripheral blood. These TCRs come from a woman in her sixties with COVID-19, enrolled during active disease.

The genes are TRBV10-3 and TRBJ1-3; D not resolved. V was pared by 7 bases and J by 0 bases, with 16 bases between. Germline assignment: CDR1 ENHRY and CDR2 SYGVKD. The CDR3 covers 16 residues. The chain's CDR3 is CAINPGRASSGNTIYF. The CDR3 DNA is TGTGCCATCAACCCCGGGAGGGCGAGCTCTGGAAACACCATATATTTT.

The count of this clone is one. This chain joins TRBV19 and TRBJ1-5, with D perhaps matching TRBD1 (6 bases). The germline gives CDR1 LNHDA, CDR2 SQIVND (reference sequence). Trimming stripped 4 bases from V and 0 bases from J, with 13 bases between. CDR3 length: 16 amino acids. In DNA, the CDR3 is TGTGCCAGTAGTACTCGGACAGCGCTTAGCAATCAGCCCCAGCATTTT. Protein product: CASSTRTALSNQPQHF.

This chain connects TRBV27 to TRBJ2-7; 8 positions agree with TRBD1. V shed 6 bases, J shed 1 base, and the junction held 8 bases outside the gene matches. Germline loops: CDR1 MNHEY, CDR2 SMNVEV (reference sequence). This CDR3 region has 15 residues. The CDR3 is CASRGQGPGSYEQYF. CDR3 in DNA: TGTGCCAGCAGAGGACAGGGCCCGGGTTCCTACGAGCAGTACTTC.

The V call is TRBV27, the J call TRBJ2-5; tentative D call: TRBD2 (7 bases). Trimming stripped 4 bases from V and 5 bases from J, with 11 bases between. The CDR3 is 13 residues long. The germline gives CDR1 MNHEY, CDR2 SMNVEV (reference sequence). CDR3 residues: CASSWGGPETQYF. The CDR3 DNA follows: TGTGCCAGCAGTTGGGGGGGCCCGGAGACCCAGTACTTC.

This clone has only one observation. V is TRBV7-3 and J is TRBJ2-5; 11 bases agree with TRBD2. Looked up from germline, CDR1 is SGHTA and CDR2 is FQGTGA. This CDR3 contains 17 residues. With V trimmed by 5 bases and J by 1 base, 9 bases remained unmatched. DNA for the CDR3: TGTGCCAGCAGCGCTGGACTAGCGGGTGGGGGCCAAGAGACCCAGTACTTC. It translates to CASSAGLAGGGQETQYF.

The chain recombines TRBV3-1 (or the pseudogene TRBV3-2) with TRBJ2-1; D possibly corresponds to TRBD2 (6 bases). Trimming stripped 4 bases from V and 8 bases from J, with 15 bases between. Germline loops: CDR1 LGHDT, CDR2 YNNKEL (reference sequence). The CDR3 has 14 residues. The CDR3 sequence: CASSLAGTSDEQFF. The DNA for the CDR3 is TGTGCCAGCAGCCTGGCTGGGACTTCTGATGAGCAGTTCTTC.

The V call is TRBV28, the J call TRBJ2-7; 9 bases match TRBD1. The V and J ends lost 6 bases and 0 bases, in that order; junction bases with no gene match: 6. Germline V gene data show CDR1 as MDHEN and CDR2 as SYDVKM. This CDR3 has 15 residues. The CDR3 nucleotides read TGTGCCAGCAGACCCGGGACAGGGCGCTCCTACGAGCAGTACTTC. Translating it yields CASRPGTGRSYEQYF.

The rearrangement joins TRBV7-8 to TRBJ1-1; 8 positions match TRBD1. There are 16 residues in the CDR3. Trimming at V came to 5 bases and at J to 4 bases, leaving 12 bases not matched to a gene. CDR1 is SGHVS, CDR2 FQNEAQ, per germline. The DNA for the CDR3 is TGTGCCAGCAGCCAATTCCCAGGGGGCGTGGGCACTGAAGCTTTCTTT. Amino acids: CASSQFPGGVGTEAFF.

The chain carries TRBV28 and TRBJ1-1; 7 positions match TRBD1. The CDR3 runs to 13 residues. The germline CDR1 and CDR2 sequences are MDHEN and SYDVKM. V gave up 6 bases and J gave up 5 bases; unmatched junction bases: 6. The CDR3 loop is CASRPGGRTEAFF. For the CDR3, the DNA is TGTGCCAGCAGACCAGGGGGAAGAACTGAAGCTTTCTTT. Based on the CDR3 plus reference TRBV28 and TRBJ1-1, the full variable domain is DVKVTQSSRYLVKRTGEKVFLECVQDMDHENMFWYRQDPGLGLRLIYFSYDVKMKEKGDIPEGYSVSREKKERFSLILESASTNQTSMYLCASRPGGRTEAFFGQGTRLTVV.

This chain links TRBV5-1 with TRBJ2-7; tentative D call: TRBD2 (7 bases). Germline CDR1 is SGHRS and CDR2 is YFSETQ. The CDR3 contains 14 residues. Between the trimmed V and J ends, which lost 2 bases and 0 bases, there was a span of 9 bases. CDR3 nucleotide sequence: TGCGCCAGCAGCTTTGGGGGGGCCTCCTACGAGCAGTACTTC. Protein product: CASSFGGASYEQYF.

This clone was detected many times. The genes are TRBV2 and TRBJ2-7, with 8 bases identical to TRBD2. Germline trimming cut 4 bases from V and 3 bases from J; bases unmatched to any gene: 5. This CDR3 contains 14 residues. The germline V gene has CDR1 SNHLY and CDR2 FYNNEI. The CDR3 nucleotides read TGTGCCAGCAGTGCCGGGGGGGTCGTCTACGAGCAGTACTTC. Translation gives CASSAGGVVYEQYF.

The chain has TRBV19 and TRBJ2-3; weak D call: TRBD2 (5 bases). Trimming left V 6 bases short and J 5 bases short, with 15 bases between. The CDR3 is 14 amino acids. Germline V gene lookup returns CDR1 LNHDA and CDR2 SQIVND (reference sequence). CDR3 protein: CASRDFHNVDTQYF. CDR3 coding DNA: TGTGCCAGTAGGGACTTCCACAACGTAGATACGCAGTATTTT.

The chain links TRBV9 to TRBJ1-3; no clear D gene. Deletions cut 3 bases from V and 2 bases from J, with 9 bases between. The germline gives CDR1 SGDLS, CDR2 YYNGEE. The CDR3 contains 14 residues. CDR3 residues: CASSGPEAGNTIYF. The CDR3 DNA reads as TGTGCCAGCAGCGGCCCAGAGGCTGGAAACACCATATATTTT. Full variable domain (outside the CDR3, taken from reference TRBV9 and TRBJ1-3): DSGVTQTPKHLITATGQRVTLRCSPRSGDLSVYWYQQSLDQGLQFLIQYYNGEERAKGNILERFSAQQFPDLHSELNLSSLELGDSALYFCASSGPEAGNTIYFGEGSWLTVV.

This sequence joins TRBV19 and TRBJ2-3; 9 nucleotides agree with TRBD1. CDR1 is LNHDA and CDR2 is SQIVND in the germline V gene (reference sequence). The CDR3 totals 15 residues. The J segment lost 3 bases and the V segment lost 7 bases, leaving 8 bases of the junction unmatched. The CDR3 spells CASTRRDRATDTQYF. The DNA of the CDR3 is TGTGCCAGTACTCGGCGGGACAGGGCGACAGATACGCAGTATTTT.

V is TRBV28 and J is TRBJ1-5; tentative D call: TRBD1 (5 bases). With 5 bases removed from V and 2 bases from J, the gap between germline ends came to 13 bases. CDR1 is MDHEN, CDR2 SYDVKM, per germline. This CDR3 region has 15 residues. This CDR3 reads CASSLPRGGNQPQHF. DNA for the CDR3: TGTGCCAGCAGTCTCCCCCGGGGGGGCAATCAGCCCCAGCATTTT. Complete variable domain (other parts from reference TRBV28 and TRBJ1-5): DVKVTQSSRYLVKRTGEKVFLECVQDMDHENMFWYRQDPGLGLRLIYFSYDVKMKEKGDIPEGYSVSREKKERFSLILESASTNQTSMYLCASSLPRGGNQPQHFGDGTRLSIL.

The J gene is TRBJ2-7, the V gene TRBV27, with 8 bases aligning to TRBD1. V shed 4 bases and J 4 bases; nucleotides not matched to a gene: 9. There are 15 residues in the CDR3. CDR1 and CDR2 from the germline V gene are MNHEY and SMNVEV (reference sequence). CDR3 region: CASSSAAGGRYEQYF. The CDR3 DNA reads TGTGCCAGCAGTTCCGCGGCAGGGGGCCGGTACGAGCAGTACTTC.

The chain links TRBV30 to TRBJ1-6; 8 bases match TRBD1. Germline V gene lookup returns CDR1 GTSNPN and CDR2 SVGIG (reference sequence). The CDR3 is 14 amino acids. V gave up 2 bases and J gave up 4 bases; unmatched junction bases: 1. CDR3 loop: CAWSRQGYNSPLHF. Written as DNA, the CDR3 is TGTGCCTGGAGTCGACAGGGGTATAATTCACCCCTCCACTTT.

This clone was recorded only once. The chain links TRBV9 to TRBJ2-3, with TRBD2 as a possible D gene (6 bases). This CDR3 has 15 amino acids. Trimming took off 0 bases at V and 4 bases at J, with 12 bases between the two ends. CDR1 and CDR2 from the germline V gene are SGDLS and YYNGEE. The DNA of the CDR3 is TGTGCCAGCAGCGTAGTGCGGGGACTCCCAGATACGCAGTATTTT. It encodes CASSVVRGLPDTQYF. The full variable domain, completed using reference TRBV9 and TRBJ2-3, is DSGVTQTPKHLITATGQRVTLRCSPRSGDLSVYWYQQSLDQGLQFLIQYYNGEERAKGNILERFSAQQFPDLHSELNLSSLELGDSALYFCASSVVRGLPDTQYFGPGTRLTVL.

The chain employs TRBV10-3 and TRBJ2-3; 7 bases are a match to TRBD2. V gave up 6 bases and J gave up 4 bases; unmatched junction bases: 4. The germline CDR1 and CDR2 sequences are ENHRY and SYGVKD. This CDR3 spans 13 amino acids. The CDR3 reads CAISALAADTQYF. CDR3 sequence (DNA): TGTGCCATCAGCGCCCTAGCGGCAGATACGCAGTATTTT.

The CDR3 loop is CASRLTRGPENGYTF. DNA of the CDR3: TGTGCCAGCAGATTGACGAGGGGGCCCGAGAATGGCTACACCTTC. The chain combines TRBV6-5 with TRBJ1-2, with 7 nucleotides matching TRBD1. The trim removed 6 bases at V and 6 bases at J, leaving 13 bases unmatched. Germline V gene lookup returns CDR1 MNHEY and CDR2 SVGAGI. This CDR3 comprises 15 residues.

The chain combines TRBV12-5 with TRBJ2-7, with D perhaps TRBD2 (6 bases). This CDR3 has 13 residues. Germline V gene sequence: CDR1 LGHNT, CDR2 FRNRAP. V lost 3 bases and J 3 bases, leaving 9 bases between the germline ends. CDR3 region: CASGFSGSYEQYF. CDR3 DNA: TGTGCTAGTGGTTTTTCCGGGAGCTACGAGCAGTACTTC.

The V and J genes are TRBV7-9 and TRBJ1-1; 7 bases are a match to TRBD1. After removal of 4 bases from V and 1 base from J, the junction contained 9 bases not matched to a gene. Per germline, CDR1 SEHNR and CDR2 FQNEAQ (reference sequence). This CDR3 has 16 residues. CDR3 protein: CASSSPYNRGNTEAFF. The CDR3 DNA reads TGTGCCAGCAGCTCCCCATACAACAGGGGGAACACTGAAGCTTTCTTT.

The rearrangement links TRBV5-1 to TRBJ1-2; tentative D call: TRBD1 (5 bases). The V gene lost 5 bases and the J gene lost 0 bases, with 14 bases spanning the gap. The CDR3 is made up of 15 amino acids. The germline V gene encodes CDR1 SGHRS and CDR2 YFSETQ. The CDR3 sequence: CASSRQGDANYGYTF. The CDR3 DNA reads as TGCGCCAGCAGTCGCCAGGGCGATGCTAACTATGGCTACACCTTC.

The chain recombines TRBV5-1 with TRBJ2-5, with D maybe TRBD1 (6 bases). V was trimmed by 5 bases and J by 5 bases, leaving 19 bases between them. CDR1 is SGHRS, CDR2 YFSETQ, per germline. The CDR3 spans 15 residues. The CDR3 loop is CASSRAPGVWETQYF. The DNA for the CDR3 is TGCGCCAGCAGTCGGGCCCCAGGGGTATGGGAGACCCAGTACTTC.

Written as DNA, the CDR3 is TGTGCCAGCAGCTTTGGGGGGGCCGAAACCTATGGCTACACCTTC. It encodes CASSFGGAETYGYTF. The chain recombines TRBV7-3 with TRBJ1-2, with a possible D match to TRBD1 (6 bases). V lost 3 bases to trimming and J lost 4 bases, with 15 bases between them. Germline V gene lookup returns CDR1 SGHTA and CDR2 FQGTGA. This CDR3 region has 15 residues.

This clone was picked up one time. This chain joins TRBV9 and TRBJ1-4; 7 bases map to TRBD1. Germline CDR1 SGDLS, CDR2 YYNGEE. This CDR3 has 15 residues. Losses at the gene ends were 4 bases for V and 3 bases for J; bases not matched to a gene: 6. CDR3 DNA: TGTGCCAGCAGCACCTCGACAGGGTCTAATGAAAAACTGTTTTTT. Encoded protein: CASSTSTGSNEKLFF.

The rearrangement joins TRBV28 to TRBJ2-5, with D unresolved. Looked up from germline, CDR1 is MDHEN and CDR2 is SYDVKM. V lost 4 bases, J lost 7 bases, and 10 bases lay in between. There are 12 residues in the CDR3. The CDR3 region is CASSSYTATQYF. The DNA of the CDR3 is TGTGCCAGCAGTTCCTATACTGCGACCCAGTACTTC.

The CDR3 loop reads CASSSTAGNTIYF. The CDR3 nucleotides are TGTGCCAGCAGTTCGACAGCTGGAAACACCATATATTTT. The J gene is TRBJ1-3, the V gene TRBV6-5; TRBD1 might be the D (5 bases). V was cut by 4 bases and J by 2 bases, with 6 bases left in between. The V gene's germline CDR1 is MNHEY and CDR2 SVGAGI. The CDR3 loop spans 13 amino acids.

J is TRBJ1-3 and V is TRBV30, with D unresolved. V lost 2 bases and J 0 bases, leaving 17 bases between the germline ends. This CDR3 contains 17 residues. Germline V gene sequence: CDR1 GTSNPN, CDR2 SVGIG (reference sequence). CDR3 coding DNA: TGTGCCTGGAGTCCTCTTAGCGGCGGGAGCTCTGGAAACACCATATATTTT. Amino acids: CAWSPLSGGSSGNTIYF.

The chain joins TRBV5-1 to TRBJ1-1; TRBD1 is a possible D gene (6 bases). Trimming shortened V by 4 bases and J by 1 base, and 11 bases separated the two germline ends. CDR3 length: 14 amino acids. CDR1 is SGHRS, CDR2 YFSETQ, per germline. The CDR3 DNA is TGCGCCAGCAGCACCCTACAGGGGAACACTGAAGCTTTCTTT. It is translated as CASSTLQGNTEAFF.